These T cell receptor beta chains were read from a single sample in a study of blood T cells in healthy people across ages. TCRdb recomputed calls from the 5' RACE reads with MiXCR, one row per CDR3 protein. The repertoire holds hundreds of thousands of distinct CDR3 sequences, under 25% seen once, with roughly 3.7% in the top ten. Sequencing input: blood. Receptors originate from a man aged 65 to 85 in good health. Each CDR3 is given with its conserved first and last residue. The D gene is left open where the match is weak. Clone size, where shown, is once, few, many, or a class for clones that have expanded.

J,D,V,size,DNA,CDR3
TRBJ2-1,TRBD1,TRBV7-9,-,TGTGCCAGCATGGGGACAGCCTACAATGAGCAGTTCTTC,CASMGTAYNEQFF
TRBJ1-4,-,TRBV19,-,TGTGCCACAACGGCCCCGGGCGGTAATGAAAAACTGTTTTTT,CATTAPGGNEKLFF
TRBJ2-3,-,TRBV2,few,TGTGCCAGCAGTCGGGAGTTAGATACGCAGTATTTT,CASSRELDTQYF
TRBJ2-7,-,TRBV28,-,TGTGCCAGCAGTTTCAGGACATCCTACGAGCAGTACTTC,CASSFRTSYEQYF
TRBJ2-3,-,TRBV20-1,few,TGCAGTGCTAGAGATTGGGGAACAGATACGCAGTATTTT,CSARDWGTDTQYF
TRBJ2-7,-,TRBV2,many,TGTGCCAGCCTCGGGAAATACGAGCAGTACTTC,CASLGKYEQYF
TRBJ2-3,TRBD2,TRBV7-2,few,TGTGCCAGCAGCTTAAGAGCGGGAGGGCCCCCAGATACGCAGTATTTT,CASSLRAGGPPDTQYF
TRBJ2-6,-,TRBV7-9,-,TGTGCCAGCAGCTTACCCAGGCCCGGGGCCAACGTCCTGACTTTC,CASSLPRPGANVLTF
TRBJ2-2,-,TRBV10-2,-,TGCGCCAGCACTCTGGGGCAAAACACCGGGGAGCTGTTTTTT,CASTLGQNTGELFF
TRBJ1-2,-,TRBV20-1,-,TGCAGTGCTAGAGAACAGGATAACTATGGCTACACCTTC,CSAREQDNYGYTF
TRBJ2-1,TRBD2,TRBV5-4,few,TGTGCCTGCAGCTTACAGCGGGGGAGCTCCTACAATGAGCAGTTCTTC,CACSLQRGSSYNEQFF
TRBJ2-5,TRBD1,TRBV11-2,-,TGTGCCAGCAGCTCCGGGACAGGGGGATGGACCCAGTACTTC,CASSSGTGGWTQYF
TRBJ2-5,TRBD2,TRBV6-2/TRBV6-3,-,TGTGCCAGCAGTTCCGGGACTAGCGGTGGGGCCCAGTACTTC,CASSSGTSGGAQYF
TRBJ2-7,TRBD1,TRBV20-1,once,TGCAGTGCTAGAGATACCGAGGGACAGGCCCTTTCCTACACCTACGAGCAGTACTTC,CSARDTEGQALSYTYEQYF
TRBJ2-5,-,TRBV7-9,-,TGTGCCAGCAGCAACAGCGTAGAGACCCAGTACTTC,CASSNSVETQYF
TRBJ2-7,TRBD2,TRBV7-8,few,TGTGCCAGCAGCGATTTCAGCGGGAGGGGGTCCGAGCAGTACTTC,CASSDFSGRGSEQYF
TRBJ2-7,TRBD1,TRBV5-6,-,TGTGCCAGCAGCGTACTCAGGGGGCCGGGGCAGTACTTC,CASSVLRGPGQYF
TRBJ1-6,-,TRBV4-2,-,TGTGCCAGCAGCCAAGCTCGGACAGCCTCCGAGTCCCTCCACTTT,CASSQARTASESLHF
TRBJ1-3,-,TRBV20-1,few,TGCAGTGCTAGTCCCCCAGGGGCTGGAAACACCATATATTTT,CSASPPGAGNTIYF
TRBJ1-1,-,TRBV3-1,few,TGTGCCAGCAGCCCTTCGGGCACGCCCGGAGCTTTCTTT,CASSPSGTPGAFF
TRBJ1-2,TRBD1,TRBV20-1,-,TGCAGTGCTAGGCGGGACAGGGGGCTTGGCTATGGCTACACCTTC,CSARRDRGLGYGYTF
TRBJ2-7,-,TRBV28,few,TGTGCCAGCAGTTTCAATTCCTACGAGCAGTACTTC,CASSFNSYEQYF
TRBJ2-2,-,TRBV4-1,-,TGCGCCAGCAGCCAAGATCGTGGGAATGCGAACACCGGGGAGCTGTTTTTT,CASSQDRGNANTGELFF
TRBJ1-5,-,TRBV7-2,many,TGTGCCAGCAGCCCCTCGAGCAATCAGCCCCAGCATTTT,CASSPSSNQPQHF
TRBJ1-4,-,TRBV6-1,few,TGTGCCAGCAGTGCCTACAGGGTTGCAACTAATGAAAAACTGTTTTTT,CASSAYRVATNEKLFF
TRBJ2-5,TRBD2,TRBV20-1,-,TGCAGTGCTAGATGGCTAGCGGGAGTCGAGACCCAGTACTTC,CSARWLAGVETQYF
TRBJ2-7,TRBD1,TRBV6-5,-,TGTGCCAGCAGCAGAGGACAGGCCTGGGAGCAGTACTTC,CASSRGQAWEQYF
TRBJ1-2,-,TRBV7-9,few,TGTGCCAGCAGCTCCACCCTCCCCGGGGGCTATGGCTACACCTTC,CASSSTLPGGYGYTF